These T cell receptor beta chains were read from a single sample in a study of OX40 agonist ivuxolimab in advanced cancers. Here immunoSEQ multiplex PCR was the method, and the copy in TCRdb shows in-frame clones only, minus some. The sample gives fewer than 75,000 clones, roughly 85% of which show up once; less than 0.75% is in the top ten. Sequenced material: CD4+ or CD8+ T cells sorted from blood, taken in a trial of the OX40 agonist ivuxolimab. Receptors originate from an adult with an advanced solid tumor such as melanoma, head and neck, liver or kidney cancer. CDR3s include the opening cysteine and the closing phenylalanine or tryptophan. The order of the fields is J gene, D gene, V gene, clone size, CDR3 DNA, CDR3 protein. D genes are given only for firm matches. A row's size may be missing; if present it is once, few, many or a size class.

TRBJ2-1 TRBD2 TRBV6-5 NA TGTGCCAGCAGCACCGGGACTAGCGGGAGTTTTGAGCAGTTCTTC CASSTGTSGSFEQFF
TRBJ2-3 NA TRBV30 NA TGTGCCTGGAGTGCCACAGGCGGTACGCAGTATTTT CAWSATGGTQYF
TRBJ1-4 NA TRBV6-5 NA TGTGCCAGCAGTGAAAACGGCAAAGGAAAACTGTTTTTT CASSENGKGKLFF
TRBJ2-7 NA TRBV11-2 NA TGTGCCAGCCGAAAACCAGGTTACTCCGAGCAGTACTTC CASRKPGYSEQYF
TRBJ2-1 NA TRBV15 few TGTGCCACCAGCAGCGGACTTTGGAATGAGCAGTTCTTC CATSSGLWNEQFF
TRBJ2-1 TRBD2 TRBV5-4 NA TGTGCCAGCAGTTCGAGCGGGAGGAATTCCTACAATGAGCAGTTCTTC CASSSSGRNSYNEQFF
TRBJ2-5 TRBD2 TRBV5-1 NA TGCGCCAGCAGCTTGGAGGGGTCCGGGGGGGAGACCCAGTACTTC CASSLEGSGGETQYF
TRBJ1-1 NA TRBV5-1 few TGCGCCAGCAGCGCCAGGGGTTGGGGGAACACTGAAGCTTTCTTT CASSARGWGNTEAFF
TRBJ2-1 TRBD2 TRBV5-1 NA TGCGCCAGCAGCGTCCCCACCGGACTAGCGGGTTACAATGAGCAGTTCTTC CASSVPTGLAGYNEQFF
TRBJ2-1 TRBD1 TRBV5-4 NA TGTGCCAGCAGACTCTACGGACAGGGTATAGATGAGCAGTTCTTC CASRLYGQGIDEQFF
TRBJ2-7 NA TRBV6-1 NA TGTGCCAGCAGTGAAATCGGGTGGGGGAGCGAGCAGTACTTC CASSEIGWGSEQYF
TRBJ2-2 NA TRBV6-1 once TGTGCCAGCGGCGGGCTGTCCGCGAACACCGGGGAGCTGTTTTTT CASGGLSANTGELFF
TRBJ2-2 TRBD2 TRBV19 NA TGTGCCAGTAGTATAGGAGCGGGAGGGCCTAACACCGGGGAGCTGTTTTTT CASSIGAGGPNTGELFF
TRBJ1-1 TRBD1 TRBV18 NA TGTGCCAGCTCACCTGACCGGGACAGGGGCATGAACACTGAAGCTTTCTTT CASSPDRDRGMNTEAFF
TRBJ2-1 TRBD2 TRBV7-6 once TGTGCCAGCAGCTCAGGACTAGCGGGGTTCTCCTACAATGAGCAGTTCTTC CASSSGLAGFSYNEQFF
TRBJ1-4 NA TRBV6-1 NA TGTGCCAGCAGTGTAAGACAGACGGGCTGGGAAAAACTGTTTTTT CASSVRQTGWEKLFF
TRBJ2-5 TRBD1 TRBV28 NA TGTGCCAGCAGTTTCTTGGGACAGAATTCAGAGACCCAGTACTTC CASSFLGQNSETQYF
TRBJ2-1 TRBD2 TRBV5-6 NA TGTGCCAGCAGGAAAGCGGGAGGGCCTTTGTATGAGCAGTTCTTC CASRKAGGPLYEQFF
TRBJ2-2 NA TRBV11-3 NA TGTGCCAGCAGCTTAGTCCGGGCCACCGGGGAGCTGTTTTTT CASSLVRATGELFF
TRBJ2-3 TRBD2 TRBV4-2 NA TGTGCCAGCAGCCAAAGGCTCTGGGCGGGAGAATCTGATACGCAGTATTTT CASSQRLWAGESDTQYF
TRBJ1-1 NA TRBV5-1 once TGCGCCAGCAGCTGGGGCAGGGGAGGGGTGGGCACTGAAGCTTTCTTT CASSWGRGGVGTEAFF
TRBJ2-2 TRBD1 TRBV5-5 once TGTGCCAGCAGCTTGGGAGGGGACAGTGACGCGAACACCGGGGAGCTGTTTTTT CASSLGGDSDANTGELFF